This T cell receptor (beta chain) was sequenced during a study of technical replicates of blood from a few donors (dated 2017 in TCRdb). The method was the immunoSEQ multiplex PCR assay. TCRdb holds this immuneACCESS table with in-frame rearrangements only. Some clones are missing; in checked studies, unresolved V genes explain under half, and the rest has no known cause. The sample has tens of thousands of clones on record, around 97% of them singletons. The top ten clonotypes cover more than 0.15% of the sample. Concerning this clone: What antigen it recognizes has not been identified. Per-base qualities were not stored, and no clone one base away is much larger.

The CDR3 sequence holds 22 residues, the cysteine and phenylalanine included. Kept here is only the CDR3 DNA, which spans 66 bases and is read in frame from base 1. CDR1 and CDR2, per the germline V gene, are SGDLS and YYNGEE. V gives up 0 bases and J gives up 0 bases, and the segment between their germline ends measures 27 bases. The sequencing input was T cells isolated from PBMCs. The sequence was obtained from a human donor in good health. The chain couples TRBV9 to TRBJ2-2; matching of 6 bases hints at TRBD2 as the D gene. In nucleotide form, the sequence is TGTGCCAGCAGCGTAGCTACTGGGGTCTTGCTAGCGCGAGATACGAACACCGGGGAGCTGTTTTTT. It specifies CASSVATGVLLARDTNTGELFF. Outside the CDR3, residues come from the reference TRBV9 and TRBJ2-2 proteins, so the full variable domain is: DSGVTQTPKHLITATGQRVTLRCSPRSGDLSVYWYQQSLDQGLQFLIQYYNGEERAKGNILERFSAQQFPDLHSELNLSSLELGDSALYFCASSVATGVLLARDTNTGELFFGEGSRLTVL.